The TCR beta chain described here comes from a study of blood T cell repertoires in COVID-19 (TCRdb year 2020). In the study overall: Samples covering the acute and convalescent phases of COVID-19 were provided by collaborators in the United States, Italy and Spain. The prospective study material was composed of cDNA or gDNA derived from T cells, B-cell-depleted T cells, or PBMCs. Deeply sampled blood TCRbeta repertoires from subjects exposed to, actively infected with, or recovered from COVID-19 were included in the dataset. The repertoires were released in a freely available public database meant as a resource for research on the immune response to SARS-CoV-2. The samples were drawn from two sources: the first 160 participants of the ongoing ImmuneRACE study, and 950 to 1,500 subjects contributed by 6 global collaborators. The sample metadata nearly always contained a de-identified subject ID, COVID-19 status, age in years and sex. Where available, HLA class I and class II types were taken from metadata supplied by the sample provider and were not determined by assay-based typing. Results the study describes overall, beyond this receptor: How much clinical and demographic metadata was included differed by source and by participant, and the metadata was provided uncurated.

Remarks on this clone: Which antigen it targets is not known. The input lacks base qualities; no much larger clone sits a single base away.

V is reduced by 5 bases and J by 3 bases, leaving a spacing of 13 bases between them. Taken from the germline V gene (reference sequence), the CDR1 and CDR2 loops are MNHEY and SMNVEV. The CDR3 runs 14 residues from the cysteine to the phenylalanine. CDR3 DNA only is kept here, 42 bases in frame from base 1. Each collaborating institution followed its own protocols to collect whole blood in K2EDTA tubes. Collaborator samples were shipped for TCRbeta analysis as frozen whole blood, isolated PBMCs, or DNA extracted from either sample type. TCRbeta CDR3 regions were amplified from genomic DNA using the immunoSEQ Assay, a bias-controlled multiplex PCR. The study's own analysis went as follows. The number of nucleated cells in each sample was estimated by amplification of reference gene primers within the assay. To quantify the absolute abundance of each unique TCRbeta CDR3 rearrangement, sequence reads were collapsed and filtered. For each sample, productive Simpson clonality was calculated by taking the square root of Simpson's diversity index across productive rearrangements. TCRdb provides this immuneACCESS table in a form limited to in-frame rearrangements. Some clones are lacking; in checked studies, under half of them reflect an unresolved V gene, and why the rest are absent is not known. V, J and clone size are taken as reported in that table, and D and trimming were inferred from the DNA itself. Counted in this sample were about 120,000 clones; roughly 80% of them appeared once. The ten largest make up 6.2% of the sample.

Specimen: peripheral blood. The chain was built from TRBV27 and TRBJ1-1; there is no confident call for the D gene. This clonotype originated in a man between 65 and 85 years old with acute or convalescent COVID-19. The nucleotide sequence reads TGTGCCAGCAGTGAAAGGAGCCCACACACTGAAGCTTTCTTT. It is translated as CASSERSPHTEAFF.